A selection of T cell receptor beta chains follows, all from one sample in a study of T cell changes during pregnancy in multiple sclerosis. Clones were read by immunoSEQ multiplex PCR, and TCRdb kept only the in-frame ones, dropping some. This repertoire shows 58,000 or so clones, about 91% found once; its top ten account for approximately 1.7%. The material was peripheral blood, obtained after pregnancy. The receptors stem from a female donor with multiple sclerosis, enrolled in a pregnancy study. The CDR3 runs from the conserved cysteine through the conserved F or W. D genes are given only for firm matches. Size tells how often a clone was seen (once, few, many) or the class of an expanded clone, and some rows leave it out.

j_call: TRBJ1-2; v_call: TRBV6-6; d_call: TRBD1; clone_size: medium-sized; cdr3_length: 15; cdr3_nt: TGTGCCAGCAGTTACTCTGAGACAGGGAACTATGGCTACACCTTC; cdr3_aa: CASSYSETGNYGYTF
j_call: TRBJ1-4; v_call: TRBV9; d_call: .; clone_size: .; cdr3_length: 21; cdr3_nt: TGTGCCAGCAGCGTGGGTGGGGGCGCCGGAGGACTCGGGGCCCTTGAAGGAAAACTGTTTTTT; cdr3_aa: CASSVGGGAGGLGALEGKLFF
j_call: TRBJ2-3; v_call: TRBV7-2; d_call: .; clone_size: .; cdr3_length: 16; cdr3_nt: TGTGCCAGCAGCCCCCCTCGGGGGTTTAGCACAGATACGCAGTATTTT; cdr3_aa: CASSPPRGFSTDTQYF
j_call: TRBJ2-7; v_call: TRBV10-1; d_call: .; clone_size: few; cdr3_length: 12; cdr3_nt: TGCGCCAGCAGTGGGGACACCTACGAGCAGTACTTC; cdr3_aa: CASSGDTYEQYF
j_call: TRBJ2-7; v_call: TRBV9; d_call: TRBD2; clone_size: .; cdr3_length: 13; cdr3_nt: TGTGCCAGCAGCACTAGCGGGGGCTACGAGCAGTACTTC; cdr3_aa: CASSTSGGYEQYF
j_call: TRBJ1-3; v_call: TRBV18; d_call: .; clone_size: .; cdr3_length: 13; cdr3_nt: TGTGCCAGCTCACCACCGGAGAGAAACACCATATATTTT; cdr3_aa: CASSPPERNTIYF
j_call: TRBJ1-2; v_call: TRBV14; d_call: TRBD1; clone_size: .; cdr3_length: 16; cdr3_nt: TGTGCCAGCAGCCATCCACAGGGGTCATCGTGGGCGGGCTACACCTTC; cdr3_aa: CASSHPQGSSWAGYTF
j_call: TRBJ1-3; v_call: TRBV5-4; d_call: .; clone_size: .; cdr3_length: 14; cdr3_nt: TGTGCCAGCAGCACGCCAGACTCTGGAAACACCATATATTTT; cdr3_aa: CASSTPDSGNTIYF
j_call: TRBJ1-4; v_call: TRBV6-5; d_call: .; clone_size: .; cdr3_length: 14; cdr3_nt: TGTGCCAGCACCCGGGGTGGAACTAATGAAAAACTGTTTTTT; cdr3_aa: CASTRGGTNEKLFF
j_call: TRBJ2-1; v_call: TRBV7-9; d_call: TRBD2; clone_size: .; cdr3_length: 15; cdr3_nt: TGTGCCAGCACCGGGGGAGCGGGGTACTCAAATGAGCAGTTCTTC; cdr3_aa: CASTGGAGYSNEQFF
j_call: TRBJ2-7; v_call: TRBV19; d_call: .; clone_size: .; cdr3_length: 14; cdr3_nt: TGTGCCAGTAGTATGGGTGACACCGCCTACGAGCAGTACTTC; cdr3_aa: CASSMGDTAYEQYF
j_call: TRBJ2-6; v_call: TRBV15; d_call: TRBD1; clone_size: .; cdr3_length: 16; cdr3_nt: TGTGCCACCAGCGGGGGACAGGATTCTGGGGCCAACGTCCTGACTTTC; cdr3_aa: CATSGGQDSGANVLTF
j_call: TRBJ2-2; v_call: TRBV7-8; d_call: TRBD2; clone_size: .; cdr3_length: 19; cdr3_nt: TGTGCCAGCAGCCCCGAGCCAGGACTAGCGGGGGCCAACACCGGGGAGCTGTTTTTT; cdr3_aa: CASSPEPGLAGANTGELFF
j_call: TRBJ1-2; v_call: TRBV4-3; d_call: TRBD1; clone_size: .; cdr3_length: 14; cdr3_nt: TGCGCCAGCAGTGGCGACAGGGGAATTTCTGGCTACACCTTC; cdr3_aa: CASSGDRGISGYTF
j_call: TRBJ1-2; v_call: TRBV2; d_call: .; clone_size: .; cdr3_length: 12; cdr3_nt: TGTGCCAGCAACGGAGGGGACTATGGCTACACCTTC; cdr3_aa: CASNGGDYGYTF
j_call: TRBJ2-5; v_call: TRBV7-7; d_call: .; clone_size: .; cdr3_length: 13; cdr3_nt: TGTGCTAGCAGCACCACGGTGGTGGAGACCCAGTACTTC; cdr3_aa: CASSTTVVETQYF
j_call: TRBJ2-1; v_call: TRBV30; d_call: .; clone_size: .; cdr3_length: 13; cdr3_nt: TGTGCCTGGACAGGGTCCAATATGAATGAGCAGTTCTTC; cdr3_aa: CAWTGSNMNEQFF
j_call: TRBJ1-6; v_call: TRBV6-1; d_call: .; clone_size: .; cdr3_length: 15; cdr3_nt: TGTGCCAGCAGTGAAGTCTGGGACACTAATCTTCCCCTCCACTTT; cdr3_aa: CASSEVWDTNLPLHF
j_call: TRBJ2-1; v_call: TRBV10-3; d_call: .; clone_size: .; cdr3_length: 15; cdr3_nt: TGTGCCATCAGGGATAGCGGTAGCGACTACAATGAGCAGTTCTTC; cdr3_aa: CAIRDSGSDYNEQFF
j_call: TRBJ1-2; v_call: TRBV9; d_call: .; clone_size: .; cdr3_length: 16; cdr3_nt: TGTGCCAGCAGCGCCGGAGTCGGGGGGCTGAACTATGGCTACACCTTC; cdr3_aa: CASSAGVGGLNYGYTF
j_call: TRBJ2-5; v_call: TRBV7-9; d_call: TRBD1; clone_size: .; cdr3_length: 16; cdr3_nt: TGTGCCAGCAGCTCAGGGCCGGGACAGGGTCAAGAGACCCAGTACTTC; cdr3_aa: CASSSGPGQGQETQYF
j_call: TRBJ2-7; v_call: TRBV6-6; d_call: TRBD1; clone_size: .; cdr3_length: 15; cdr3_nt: TGTGCCAGCAGAAGCCGGGACAGGGGTATCTACGAGCAGTACTTC; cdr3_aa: CASRSRDRGIYEQYF
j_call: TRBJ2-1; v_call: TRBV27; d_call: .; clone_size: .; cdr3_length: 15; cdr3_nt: TGTGCCAGCAAGAAGGGCAGGGCCCCTTACGATGAGCAGTTCTTC; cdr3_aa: CASKKGRAPYDEQFF
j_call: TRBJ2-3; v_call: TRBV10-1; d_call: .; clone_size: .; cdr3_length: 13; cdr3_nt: TGCGCCAGCAGTCCCCCTAGCACAGATACGCAGTATTTT; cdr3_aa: CASSPPSTDTQYF
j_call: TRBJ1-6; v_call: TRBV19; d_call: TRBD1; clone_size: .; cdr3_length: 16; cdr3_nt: TGTGCCAGTAGTATATACACAGGGGAGGCTAATTCACCCCTCCACTTT; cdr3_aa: CASSIYTGEANSPLHF
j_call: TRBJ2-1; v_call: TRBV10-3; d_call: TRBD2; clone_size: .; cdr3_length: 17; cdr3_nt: TGTGCCATCAGTGAGAGGTTACTAGCGGGGAGCTACAATGAGCAGTTCTTC; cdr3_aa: CAISERLLAGSYNEQFF
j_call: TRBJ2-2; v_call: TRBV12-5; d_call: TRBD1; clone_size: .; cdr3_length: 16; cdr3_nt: TGTGCTAGTGGTTTAAGAGGGGGCAAGTTCTCCGGGGAGCTGTTTTTT; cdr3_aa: CASGLRGGKFSGELFF
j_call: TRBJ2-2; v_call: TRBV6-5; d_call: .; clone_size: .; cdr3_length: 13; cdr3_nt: TGTGCCAGCAGTTTCGGCGGCACCGGGGAGCTGTTTTTT; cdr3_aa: CASSFGGTGELFF
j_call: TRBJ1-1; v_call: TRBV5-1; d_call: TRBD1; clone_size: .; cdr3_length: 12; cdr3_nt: TGCGCCAGCAGCAAGACAGGGCCTGAAGCTTTCTTT; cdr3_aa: CASSKTGPEAFF
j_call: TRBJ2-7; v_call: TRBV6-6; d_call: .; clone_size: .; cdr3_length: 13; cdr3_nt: TGTGCCAGCAGTCGCGGCGGTTCCTACGAGCAGTACTTC; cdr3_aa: CASSRGGSYEQYF
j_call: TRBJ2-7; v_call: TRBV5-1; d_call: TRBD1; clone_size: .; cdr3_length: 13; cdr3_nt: TGCGCCAGCAGCCTCTCGACAGGGTACGAGCAGTACTTC; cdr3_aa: CASSLSTGYEQYF
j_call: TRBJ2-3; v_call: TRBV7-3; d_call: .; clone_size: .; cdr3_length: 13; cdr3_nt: TGTGCCAGCAGCTTAATATTCGCAGATACGCAGTATTTT; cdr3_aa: CASSLIFADTQYF
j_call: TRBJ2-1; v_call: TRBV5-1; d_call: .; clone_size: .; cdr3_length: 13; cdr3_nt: TGCGCCAGCAGCGGGACTGGTTACAATGAGCAGTTCTTC; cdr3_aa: CASSGTGYNEQFF
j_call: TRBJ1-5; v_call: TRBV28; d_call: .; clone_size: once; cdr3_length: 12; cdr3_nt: TGTGCCAGCAGTGTCATTAATCAGCCCCAGCATTTT; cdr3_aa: CASSVINQPQHF
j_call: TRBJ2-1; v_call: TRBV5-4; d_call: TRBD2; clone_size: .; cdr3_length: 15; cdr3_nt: TGTGCCAGCAGCTGGGGACTAGCGGGTCACAATGAGCAGTTCTTC; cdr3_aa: CASSWGLAGHNEQFF
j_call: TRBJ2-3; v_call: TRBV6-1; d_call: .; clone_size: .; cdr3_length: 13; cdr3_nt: TGTGCCAGCAATCCGACGGAGGCAGATACGCAGTATTTT; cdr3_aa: CASNPTEADTQYF
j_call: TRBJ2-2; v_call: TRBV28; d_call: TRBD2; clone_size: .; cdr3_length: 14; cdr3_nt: TGTGCCAGCAAAGGGGCCGGGAGGTCCGGGGAGCTGTTTTTT; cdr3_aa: CASKGAGRSGELFF
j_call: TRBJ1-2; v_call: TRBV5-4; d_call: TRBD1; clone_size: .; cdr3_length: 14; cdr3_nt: TGTGCCAGCAGCTGGGGACAGGGGGTTGAGGGCTACACCTTC; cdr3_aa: CASSWGQGVEGYTF